This T cell receptor beta chain derives from a study of blood T cell repertoires in COVID-19. Sequencing was performed with immunoSEQ multiplex PCR; in TCRdb, only in-frame clones are kept and a portion is missing. The sample contains approximately 200,000 clones, roughly 85% of which appear only once. This clonotype originated in a middle-aged man with acute or convalescent COVID-19. Material for sequencing was peripheral blood.

The CDR3 DNA is TGCGCCAGCAGCTTTACAAGGGGTTGGGTCACTGAAGCTTTCTTT. Its protein product is CASSFTRGWVTEAFF. The genes are TRBV4-1 and TRBJ1-1, with D possibly being TRBD1 (5 bases). The CDR3 runs to 15 residues. Trimming took 5 bases from V and 4 from J, leaving 17 bases between them. The germline V gene encodes CDR1 MGHRA and CDR2 YSYEKL.